This TCR beta chain originates from a study of T cell responses to AZD1222 COVID-19 vaccine. Whole-study context: Analysis merged second doses at about 4 or about 12 weeks.

Sequencing used immunoSEQ multiplex PCR; TCRdb keeps in-frame clones, though not all of them. The sample shows approximately 260,000 clones, 85% to 95% of them seen only once. The CDR3 loop spans 15 amino acids. V was cut by 4 bases and J by 4 bases, with 16 bases left in between. The germline V gene has CDR1 MDHEN and CDR2 SYDVKM. This clone appeared a single time. The V call is TRBV28, the J call TRBJ1-2; D uncertain. This sample comprised peripheral blood, obtained on day 0 of AZD1222 vaccination. This sequence was found in an adult in good health. CDR3 loop: CASSSAGSTFYGYTF. The CDR3 DNA follows: TGTGCCAGCAGTTCGGCAGGTTCCACTTTCTATGGCTACACCTTC.